These 18 T cell receptor beta chains originate from one sample sequenced in a study of shared clonotypes between healthy human individuals. The assay was immunoSEQ multiplex PCR, and TCRdb's table has in-frame clones only and misses some. The data contain 2 million to 3 million clones, under 95% of them seen just once; the ten biggest clones take up approximately 0.37%. Sequenced sample: naive CD4+ T cells from PBMCs. The subset is: CD45RA+ positively selected. These receptors all come from a young man in good health. Some clones in this sample may be carry-over from other donors' samples.

The gene calls are TRBV29-1 and TRBJ1-2; D perhaps matches TRBD1 (6 bases). The CDR3 has 13 residues. Trimming took 6 bases from V and 4 from J, leaving 15 bases between them. The germline V gene has CDR1 SQVTM and CDR2 ANQGSEA. This CDR3 reads CSVLNRASYGYTF. In DNA, the CDR3 is TGCAGCGTGCTCAACAGGGCTTCCTATGGCTACACCTTC.

The genes are TRBV6-1 and TRBJ1-2; D unresolved. Germline V gene sequence: CDR1 MNHNS, CDR2 SASEGT. The CDR3 consists of 13 residues. V gave up 7 bases and J gave up 2 bases, with 11 bases separating them. The CDR3 nucleotides read TGTGCCAGCACCCCCGGACGGAACTATGGCTACACCTTC. It is translated as CASTPGRNYGYTF.

This sequence joins TRBV19 and TRBJ2-5; weak D call: TRBD2 (7 bases). Germline V gives CDR1 LNHDA, CDR2 SQIVND (reference sequence). Trimming removed 6 bases at V and 5 bases at J, with 19 bases between. This CDR3 region has 15 residues. CDR3: CASSLSRGAMETQYF. The CDR3 nucleotides read TGTGCCAGTAGCCTTTCTCGGGGGGCCATGGAGACCCAGTACTTC.

The gene calls are TRBV5-1 and TRBJ2-5; 8 bases map to TRBD2. The germline V gene encodes CDR1 SGHRS and CDR2 YFSETQ. The CDR3 is 14 residues long. With 2 bases clipped from V and 11 bases from J, the junction kept 11 bases outside the gene matches. The CDR3, as DNA: TGCGCCAGCAGCTTCTCAGCGGGGGCCCGGGAGCAGTACTTC. Translated, it gives CASSFSAGAREQYF.

This clone was detected only once. The J gene is TRBJ1-4, the V gene TRBV4-1, with a weak D call TRBD1 (6 bases). This CDR3 comprises 17 residues. V lost 4 bases and J lost 0, with 15 bases in between. The germline CDR1 and CDR2 sequences are MGHRA and YSYEKL. CDR3 region: CASSPGGRTSTNEKLFF. The DNA for the CDR3 is TGCGCCAGCAGCCCTGGGGGCAGAACGTCAACTAATGAAAAACTGTTTTTT.

A note on this clone: The identical CDR3 is also encoded by other nucleotide sequences in the sample. This rearrangement joins TRBV11-3 to TRBJ2-7; 9 nucleotides agree with TRBD1. CDR1 is SGHNT, CDR2 YENEEA, per germline. With V trimmed by 1 base and J by 4 bases, 5 bases remained unmatched. CDR3 length: 15 amino acids. In DNA, the CDR3 is TGTGCCAGCAGCTTAGCGGGGACAGGGTCATACGAGCAGTACTTC. This codes for CASSLAGTGSYEQYF.

This rearrangement joins TRBV25-1 to TRBJ1-4; 9 bases agree with TRBD1. With 6 bases clipped from V and 7 bases from J, the junction kept 3 bases outside the gene matches. The CDR3 runs to 13 residues. Germline V lookup: CDR1 MGHDK, CDR2 SYGVNS. CDR3 in DNA: TGTGCCAGCAGGGGACAGGGTGCTGAAAAACTGTTTTTT. Translation: CASRGQGAEKLFF. Based on the CDR3 plus reference TRBV25-1 and TRBJ1-4, the full variable domain is EADIYQTPRYLVIGTGKKITLECSQTMGHDKMYWYQQDPGMELHLIHYSYGVNSTEKGDLSSESTVSRIRTEHFPLTLESARPSHTSQYLCASRGQGAEKLFFGSGTQLSVL.

The genes are TRBV7-2 and TRBJ2-7; D not resolved. Germline loops: CDR1 SGHTA, CDR2 FQGNSA. The CDR3 loop spans 11 amino acids. Deletions cut 5 bases from V and 6 bases from J, with 8 bases between. The CDR3 DNA reads as TGTGCCAGCAGCAGGACGGGCGAGCAGTACTTC. Encoded protein: CASSRTGEQYF.

The V gene is TRBV2, the J gene TRBJ1-2, with 7 bases that match TRBD1. CDR1 and CDR2 (germline): SNHLY, FYNNEI. The CDR3 runs to 15 residues. V lost 4 bases and J lost 7; bases outside the gene matches: 12. The CDR3 spells CASSGTGTNPFGYTF. In DNA form, the CDR3 reads TGTGCCAGCAGTGGGACAGGAACGAACCCTTTTGGCTACACCTTC. Filled out from reference TRBV2 and TRBJ1-2, the complete variable domain reads EPEVTQTPSHQVTQMGQEVILRCVPISNHLYFYWYRQILGQKVEFLVSFYNNEISEKSEIFDDQFSVERPDGSNFTLKIRSTKLEDSAMYFCASSGTGTNPFGYTFGSGTRLTVV.

V gene TRBV11-2 combines with J gene TRBJ2-5; D possibly corresponds to TRBD1 (6 bases). The V gene's germline CDR1 is SGHAT and CDR2 FQNNGV. Trimming shortened V by 0 bases and J by 5 bases, and 13 bases separated the two germline ends. This CDR3 comprises 15 residues. Here the CDR3 DNA reads TGTGCCAGCAGCTTAGACAGGGGCGCCAGGGAGACCCAGTACTTC. Its protein is CASSLDRGARETQYF.

The V call is TRBV28, the J call TRBJ2-1; 8 nucleotides align to TRBD2. Germline V CDR1 and CDR2: MDHEN, SYDVKM. The CDR3 spans 14 residues. Trimming removed 5 bases from V and 7 bases from J; junction bases left unmatched: 7. As DNA, the CDR3 is TGTGCCAGCAGTCCCCGGGGGGGCTGGAATGAGCAGTTCTTC. It specifies CASSPRGGWNEQFF. The full variable domain, in which reference TRBV28 and TRBJ2-1 provide the parts outside the CDR3, is DVKVTQSSRYLVKRTGEKVFLECVQDMDHENMFWYRQDPGLGLRLIYFSYDVKMKEKGDIPEGYSVSREKKERFSLILESASTNQTSMYLCASSPRGGWNEQFFGPGTRLTVL.

The CDR3 DNA is TGTGCCAGCAGCTTAGGACGAGGAGATACGCAGTATTTT. It encodes CASSLGRGDTQYF. The rearrangement joins TRBV7-9 to TRBJ2-3; no clear D gene. The CDR3 length is 13 residues. V was cut by 1 base and J by 5 bases, with 7 bases left in between. From germline, CDR1 is SEHNR and CDR2 FQNEAQ (reference sequence).

CDR3: CASSPGLAGITDTQYF. The CDR3 DNA sequence: TGTGCCAGCAGTCCCGGACTAGCGGGGATCACAGATACGCAGTATTTT. The V gene is TRBV27, the J gene TRBJ2-3; TRBD2 matches 12 bases. Germline CDR1 MNHEY, CDR2 SMNVEV (reference sequence). The J segment lost 2 bases and the V segment lost 5 bases, leaving 5 bases of the junction unmatched. The CDR3 runs 16 residues.

The chain combines TRBV4-3 with TRBJ2-7, with D unclear. The CDR3 contains 11 residues. Germline loops: CDR1 LGHNA, CDR2 YSLEER. Trimming pared 4 bases from V and 6 bases from J, leaving 7 bases between. The chain's CDR3 is CASSPAVEQYF. The CDR3, as DNA: TGCGCCAGCAGCCCAGCCGTCGAGCAGTACTTC.

The CDR3 nucleotides are TGTGCCAGCAGTCCGACCTCGCCGCCCAACTATGGCTACACCTTC. This encodes CASSPTSPPNYGYTF. The V and J genes are TRBV28 and TRBJ1-2; no definite D call. The CDR3 totals 15 residues. Germline CDR1 and CDR2: MDHEN and SYDVKM. The V and J ends lost 5 bases and 2 bases respectively, with 15 bases between them.

This chain connects TRBV16 to TRBJ2-6, with D tentatively TRBD1 (5 bases). Germline V gene data show CDR1 as KGHSY and CDR2 as FQNENV. The ends were cut back, 2 bases at V and 2 bases at J, with 7 bases in the middle. There are 15 residues in the CDR3. The chain's CDR3 is CASSQQGTGANVLTF. For the CDR3, the DNA is TGTGCCAGCAGCCAACAGGGAACTGGGGCCAACGTCCTGACTTTC.

The chain carries TRBV2 and TRBJ2-7; maybe TRBD1 (5 bases). Per the germline V gene, CDR1 is SNHLY and CDR2 is FYNNEI. The CDR3 totals 11 residues. V lost 11 bases and J lost 6, with 14 bases in between. The DNA of the CDR3 is TGTGCCGGTACCAGGGCTGGCGAGCAGTACTTC. Translating gives CAGTRAGEQYF.

The chain couples TRBV7-6 to TRBJ2-5; the D gene is possibly TRBD1 (6 bases). V was shortened by 4 bases and J by 9 bases, with 9 bases between the two germline ends. The CDR3 covers 11 residues. Germline V lookup: CDR1 SGHVS, CDR2 FNYEAQ. Here the CDR3 reads CASSSTGSQYF. As DNA, the CDR3 is TGTGCCAGCAGCTCCACAGGGTCCCAGTACTTC.